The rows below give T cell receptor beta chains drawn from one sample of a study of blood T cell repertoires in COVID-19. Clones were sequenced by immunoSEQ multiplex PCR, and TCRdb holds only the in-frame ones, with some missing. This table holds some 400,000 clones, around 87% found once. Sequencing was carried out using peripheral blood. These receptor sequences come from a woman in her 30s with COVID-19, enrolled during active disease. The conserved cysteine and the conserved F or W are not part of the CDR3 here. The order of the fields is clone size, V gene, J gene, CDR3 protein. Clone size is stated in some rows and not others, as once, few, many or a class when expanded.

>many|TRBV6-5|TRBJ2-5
ASSSLAGERQETQY
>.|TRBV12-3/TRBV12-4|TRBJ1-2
ASRETGRSGYT
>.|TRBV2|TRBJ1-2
ASSETAAANYGYT
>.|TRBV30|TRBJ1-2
AWSEGPANYGYT
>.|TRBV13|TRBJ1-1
ASSPGEVTEAF
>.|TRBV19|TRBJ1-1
ASGGTRGRDTEAF
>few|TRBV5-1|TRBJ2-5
ASSFYRGQETQY
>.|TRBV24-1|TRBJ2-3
ATQLSTTDTQY
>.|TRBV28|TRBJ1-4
ASSPRQGRVNEKLF
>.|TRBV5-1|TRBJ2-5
ASSLDAGPQETQY
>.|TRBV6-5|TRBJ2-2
ASSFGVGTGELF
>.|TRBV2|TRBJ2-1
ASSGTSGRSSYNEQF
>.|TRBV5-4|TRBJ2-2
ASSGLGTQNTGELF
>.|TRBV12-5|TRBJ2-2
ASGLVPDGRGNTGELF
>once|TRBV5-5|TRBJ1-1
ASSPTGVTEAF
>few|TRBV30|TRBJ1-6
AWRQGINSPLH
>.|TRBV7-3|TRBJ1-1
ASSRQWDTEAF
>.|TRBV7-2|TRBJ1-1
ASSLQGRGTEAF
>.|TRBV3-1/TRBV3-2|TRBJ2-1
ASSQVSSPYNEQF
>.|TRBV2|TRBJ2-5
ASTALAFQETQY
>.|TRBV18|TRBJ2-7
ASSPPDSYEQY
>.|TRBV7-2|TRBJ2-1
ASSLDPSSYNEQF
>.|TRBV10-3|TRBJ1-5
AIRGQGAFQPQH
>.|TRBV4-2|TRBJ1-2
ASSPPRDRGEKGYT
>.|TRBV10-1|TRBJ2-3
ASSVSGRSTDTQY
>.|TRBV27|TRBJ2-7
ASSFVTGSHEQY
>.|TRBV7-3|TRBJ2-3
ASSPLLAGGGTDTQY
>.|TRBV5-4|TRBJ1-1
ASSLGQGLNTEAF
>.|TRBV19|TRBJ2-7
ASSASGGEQY
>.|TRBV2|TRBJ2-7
ASRTSGIAYEQY
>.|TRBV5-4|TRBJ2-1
ASSLSLAVWDEQF
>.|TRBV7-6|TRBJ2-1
ASSLSTSGSINEQF
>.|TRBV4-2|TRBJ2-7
ASTQAGGSYEQY
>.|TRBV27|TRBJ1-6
ASTGTGSYSPLH
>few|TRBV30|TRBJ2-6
AWSLSGSFSGANVLT
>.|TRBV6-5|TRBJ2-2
ASRRGPRTGELF
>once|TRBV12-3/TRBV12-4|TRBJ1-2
ASSFSEYYGYT
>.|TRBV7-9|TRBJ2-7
ASSADREGGGGQY